This T cell receptor (beta chain) comes out of a study of OX40 agonist ivuxolimab in advanced cancers. Autoimmune disease history or systemic immunosuppression led to patient exclusion. Findings and limits, study-wide: Circulating CD4+ and CD8+ T cells showed clonal expansion by week 6 at 0.1 to 3.0 mg/kg. On average, CD8+ T cells had more expanded clones than CD4+. There were also nonresponders showing low normalized T-cell clonal expansion.

Sequencing was performed with immunoSEQ multiplex PCR; in TCRdb, only in-frame clones are kept and a portion is missing. The table lists tens of thousands of clones, around 84% of them singletons. The CDR3 totals 15 residues. V gave up 5 bases and J gave up 7 bases; unmatched junction bases: 6. Germline V CDR1 and CDR2: MNHEY, SVGAGI. Comment on this clone: Antigen unknown.

The TCR originated in an adult with an advanced solid tumor such as melanoma, head and neck, liver or kidney cancer. The J gene is TRBJ1-6, the V gene TRBV6-5, with 9 bases matching TRBD1. Sample: CD4+ or CD8+ T cells sorted from blood, taken in a trial of the OX40 agonist ivuxolimab. The CDR3 protein is CASSTSDRGNSPLHF. CDR3 nucleotide sequence: TGTGCCAGCAGTACCTCGGACAGGGGCAATTCACCCCTCCACTTT.